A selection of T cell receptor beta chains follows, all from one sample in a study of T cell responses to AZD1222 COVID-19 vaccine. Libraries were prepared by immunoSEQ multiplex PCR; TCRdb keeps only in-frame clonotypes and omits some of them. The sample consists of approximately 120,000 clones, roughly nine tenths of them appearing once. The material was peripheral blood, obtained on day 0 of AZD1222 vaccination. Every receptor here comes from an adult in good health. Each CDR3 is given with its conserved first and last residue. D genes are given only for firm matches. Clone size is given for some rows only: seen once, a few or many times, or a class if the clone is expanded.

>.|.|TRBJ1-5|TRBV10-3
TGTGCCATCAGGGACGGGACGGGGAGCAATCAGCCCCAGCATTTT
CAIRDGTGSNQPQHF
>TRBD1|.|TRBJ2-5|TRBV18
TGTGCCAGCTCACCACAACAGGGGGCCGAAGAGACCCAGTACTTC
CASSPQQGAEETQYF
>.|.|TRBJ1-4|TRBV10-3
TGTGCCATCAGTCTGGGAGGTGAAAAACTGTTTTTT
CAISLGGEKLFF
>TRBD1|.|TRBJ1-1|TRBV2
TGTGCCAGCAGTGAGACAGGGGATACTGAAGCTTTCTTT
CASSETGDTEAFF
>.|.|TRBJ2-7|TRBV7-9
TGTGCCAGCAGCCTAACTGACGGATCCTACGAGCAGTACTTC
CASSLTDGSYEQYF
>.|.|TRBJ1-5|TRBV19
TGTGCCAGTAGTATAAGTTATAGCAATCAGCCCCAGCATTTT
CASSISYSNQPQHF
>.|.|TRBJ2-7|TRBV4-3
TGCGCCAGCAGCCAAGAGGAGTTGGCGACAGAGGGGTACTACGAGCAGTACTTC
CASSQEELATEGYYEQYF
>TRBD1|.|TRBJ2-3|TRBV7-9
TGTGCCAGCAGCTTCTGGACAGGGGAATCAGATACGCAGTATTTT
CASSFWTGESDTQYF
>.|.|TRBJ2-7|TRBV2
TGTGCCAGCACTGAGAGGGGTTGGGAGCAGTACTTC
CASTERGWEQYF
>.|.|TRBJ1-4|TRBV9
TGTGCCAGCAGCAAGTGGGGAGCTAATGAAAAACTGTTTTTT
CASSKWGANEKLFF
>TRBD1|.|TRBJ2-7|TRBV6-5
TGTGCCAGCAGAAGGACAGGGTACTACGAGCAGTACTTC
CASRRTGYYEQYF
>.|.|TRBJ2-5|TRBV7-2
TGTGCCAGCAGCTCTAAAGGGCGCCAAGAGACCCAGTACTTC
CASSSKGRQETQYF
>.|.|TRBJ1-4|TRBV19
TGTGCCAGTAGTCCTGCCCCAAGTAGTTGGACAGCGATAAATGAAAAACTGTTTTTT
CASSPAPSSWTAINEKLFF
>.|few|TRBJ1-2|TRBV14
TGTGCCAGCAGACAAGGAGGTGACACCCGCTATGGCTACACCTTC
CASRQGGDTRYGYTF
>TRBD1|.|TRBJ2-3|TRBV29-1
TGCAGCGTAAGGACAGGGAAAGATACGCAGTATTTT
CSVRTGKDTQYF
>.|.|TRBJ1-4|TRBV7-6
TGTGCCAGCAGCTTTAGGGCGGGGGACGAAAAACTGTTTTTT
CASSFRAGDEKLFF
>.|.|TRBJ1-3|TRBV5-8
TGTGCCAGCAGCTTGAGGGGGGCGTCTGGAAACACCATATATTTT
CASSLRGASGNTIYF
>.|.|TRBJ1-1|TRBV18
TGTGCCAGCTCGGGGGGACAGAACACTGAAGCTTTCTTT
CASSGGQNTEAFF
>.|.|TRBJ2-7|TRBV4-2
TGTGCCAGCAGCTCCCCCCGGGGCGATGCCGAGCAGTACTTC
CASSSPRGDAEQYF
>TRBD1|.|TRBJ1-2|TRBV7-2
TGTGCCAGCAGCTTTAGGGGGCAGGGCGGCTACACCTTC
CASSFRGQGGYTF
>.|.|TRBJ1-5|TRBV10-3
TGTGCCACCAGTAACGGACAGAACAATCAGCCCCAGCATTTT
CATSNGQNNQPQHF
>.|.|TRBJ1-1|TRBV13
TGTGCCAGCAGCTTCGGACAGATCATGAACACTGAAGCTTTCTTT
CASSFGQIMNTEAFF
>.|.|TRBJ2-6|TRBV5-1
TGCGCCAGCAGCTTGGGTCCCAGGTCCAACCCCTCTGGGGCCAACGTCCTGACTTTC
CASSLGPRSNPSGANVLTF
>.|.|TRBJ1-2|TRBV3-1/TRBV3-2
TGTGCCAGCAGCCAAGTTAAGGGGCAGCGGTATGGCTACACCTTC
CASSQVKGQRYGYTF
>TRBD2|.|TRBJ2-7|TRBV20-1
TGCAGTGCTAGTCAGACTAGCGGGAATGCCGAGCAGTACTTC
CSASQTSGNAEQYF
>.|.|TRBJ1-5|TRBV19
TGTGCCAGTAGTATGGGACGCGATCAGCCCCAGCATTTT
CASSMGRDQPQHF
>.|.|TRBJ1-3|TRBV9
TGTGCCAGCAGCCCGACAGGCGGCTCTGGAAACACCATATATTTT
CASSPTGGSGNTIYF
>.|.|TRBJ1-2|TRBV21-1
TGTGCCAGCAGCAAAGGGGACCCTCCTCGGTTCTATGGCTACACCTTC
CASSKGDPPRFYGYTF
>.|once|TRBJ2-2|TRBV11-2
TGTGCCAGCAGCCGAGGAGGGGGGATTTTAACCGGGGAGCTGTTTTTT
CASSRGGGILTGELFF
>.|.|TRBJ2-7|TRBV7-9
TGTGCCAGCAGCTTCCCCCCAGACTTAGACGAGCAGTACTTC
CASSFPPDLDEQYF
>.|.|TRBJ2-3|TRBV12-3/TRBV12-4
TGTGCCAGCAGTTTGGCGGTAAATACGCAGTATTTT
CASSLAVNTQYF
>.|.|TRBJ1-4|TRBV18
TGTGCCAGCTCACCATTTGACAGCAATGAAAAACTGTTTTTT
CASSPFDSNEKLFF
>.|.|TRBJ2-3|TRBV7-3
TGTGCCAGCAGCTTAGGGGGGGACAGCGATACGCAGTATTTT
CASSLGGDSDTQYF
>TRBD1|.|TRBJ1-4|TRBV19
TGTGCCAGTAGTTTAGGACAGGGAGGTGAAAAACTGTTTTTT
CASSLGQGGEKLFF